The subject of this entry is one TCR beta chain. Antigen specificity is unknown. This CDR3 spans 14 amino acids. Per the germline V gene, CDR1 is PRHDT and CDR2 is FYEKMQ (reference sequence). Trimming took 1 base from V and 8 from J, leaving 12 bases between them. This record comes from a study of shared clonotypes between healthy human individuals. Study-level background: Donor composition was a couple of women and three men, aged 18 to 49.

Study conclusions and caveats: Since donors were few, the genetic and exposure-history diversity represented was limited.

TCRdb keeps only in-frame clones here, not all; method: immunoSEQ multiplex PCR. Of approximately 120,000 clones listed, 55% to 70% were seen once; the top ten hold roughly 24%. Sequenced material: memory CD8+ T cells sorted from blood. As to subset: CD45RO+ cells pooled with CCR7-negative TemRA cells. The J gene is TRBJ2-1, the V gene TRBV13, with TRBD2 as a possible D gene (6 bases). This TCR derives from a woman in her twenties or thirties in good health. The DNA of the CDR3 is TGTGCCAGCAGCTTAGCCCTAGCGTACCATGAGCAGTTCTTC. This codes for CASSLALAYHEQFF.